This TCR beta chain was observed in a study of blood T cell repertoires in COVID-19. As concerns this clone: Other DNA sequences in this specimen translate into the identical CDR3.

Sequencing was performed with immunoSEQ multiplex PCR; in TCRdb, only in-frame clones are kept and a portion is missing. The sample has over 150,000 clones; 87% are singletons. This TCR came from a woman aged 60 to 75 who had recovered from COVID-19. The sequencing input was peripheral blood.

As DNA, the CDR3 is TGTGCCAGCAGCTTAAACAGGGGCAATGAGCAGTTCTTC. It translates to CASSLNRGNEQFF. V usage is TRBV7-6 and J usage is TRBJ2-1, with 7 bases fitting TRBD1. Germline assignment: CDR1 SGHVS and CDR2 FNYEAQ. The junction had 1 base not matched to a gene; V was cut back by 2 bases and J by 6 bases. This CDR3 region has 13 residues.